The source of this TCR beta chain is a study of blood T cell repertoires in COVID-19. Turning to the study itself: COVID-19 samples, acute and convalescent, were from the United States, Italy and Spain. T cells, B-cell-depleted T cells, or PBMCs provided the cDNA or gDNA that served as material.

In the authors' workflow: Researchers report that nucleated cell counts were estimated from reference gene primer amplification. Assay: immunoSEQ multiplex PCR; the TCRdb copy retains only in-frame clones and omits some. That table supplies the V and J calls and clone size; D and trimming were determined from the DNA. The sample consists of around 200,000 clones, around 83% of them appearing once. There are 13 residues in the CDR3. Germline V gives CDR1 KGHSH, CDR2 LQKENI. Trimming shortened V by 4 bases and J by 3 bases, and 8 bases separated the two germline ends. This chain uses TRBV18 with TRBJ2-3, with D unclear. The sequenced sample was peripheral blood. The sequence came from a man aged 40-49 years with active or convalescent COVID-19. DNA of the CDR3: TGTGCCAGCTCACGGGCCGTAACAGATACGCAGTATTTT. As protein: CASSRAVTDTQYF.